The 14 T cell receptor beta chains given below trace back to one sample, sequenced in a study of T cells in Graves' hyperthyroidism and ophthalmopathy. Using RNA transcripts as the source, TCR beta CDR3 regions were amplified. Primed by the HTBI set, a first-round RT-PCR was run on the TCR CDR3. TCRdb re-derived calls from the multiplex PCR reads in MiXCR, one entry per CDR3 protein. Among about 410,000 distinct CDR3 sequences listed, approximately 15% were seen once. Material for sequencing was blood. The receptors stem from a man between 18 and 35 years old with Graves' ophthalmopathy.

This clonotype showed up just a few times. The chain carries TRBV11-3 and TRBJ1-4; 7 bases match TRBD1. The CDR3 loop spans 19 amino acids. CDR1 and CDR2 from the germline V gene are SGHNT and YENEEA. V lost 4 bases and J lost 3; bases outside the gene matches: 17. CDR3 residues: CASSSYSGASGTANEKLFF. The CDR3 DNA reads TGTGCCAGCAGCTCGTATTCGGGGGCCTCCGGGACAGCTAATGAAAAACTGTTTTTT. Together with reference TRBV11-3 and TRBJ1-4, the CDR3 gives the full variable domain: EAGVVQSPRYKIIEKKQPVAFWCNPISGHNTLYWYLQNLGQGPELLIRYENEEAVDDSQLPKDRFSAERLKGVDSTLKIQPAELGDSAVYLCASSSYSGASGTANEKLFFGSGTQLSVL.

The table lists this clonotype with many counts. The chain recombines TRBV9 with TRBJ2-7, with D possibly being TRBD2 (5 bases). The germline V gene encodes CDR1 SGDLS and CDR2 YYNGEE. The V end was cut by 4 bases, the J end by 0 bases, with 14 bases between. CDR3 length: 15 residues. Written as DNA, the CDR3 is TGTGCCAGCAGCCCCCCCAGCGGACCCTCCTACGAGCAGTACTTC. Its translation is CASSPPSGPSYEQYF.

In DNA form, the CDR3 reads TGTGCCAGCAGCAGGGTGGCGGGAGGGCCAAGTCTAACCGGGGAGCTGTTTTTT. It yields the protein CASSRVAGGPSLTGELFF. The V gene is TRBV6-2 or TRBV6-3, the J gene TRBJ2-2, with TRBD2 matching over 9 bases. The V gene's germline CDR1 is MNHEY and CDR2 SVGEGT. Trimming removed 6 bases from V and 5 bases from J; junction bases left unmatched: 16. The CDR3 loop spans 18 amino acids.

Ten or more counts support this clonotype. The chain carries TRBV5-1 and TRBJ2-3; TRBD2 agrees at 7 bases. CDR1 SGHRS and CDR2 YFSETQ come from the germline V gene. Trimming took 3 bases from V and 4 from J; bases not matched to a gene: 8. This CDR3 comprises 15 residues. The chain's CDR3 is CASSSMAGDADTQYF. In DNA form, the CDR3 reads TGCGCCAGCAGCTCGATGGCGGGAGACGCAGATACGCAGTATTTT.

This clonotype occurred a few times. The rearrangement links TRBV20-1 to TRBJ2-7; 10 bases map to TRBD2. Germline trimming cut 0 bases from V and 3 bases from J; bases unmatched to any gene: 5. The CDR3 is 15 amino acids. Germline-derived CDR1 and CDR2 are DFQATT and SNEGSKA (reference sequence). CDR3 protein: CSARDWLAGDYEQYF. CDR3 in DNA: TGCAGTGCTAGAGATTGGCTAGCGGGGGACTACGAGCAGTACTTC.

This clonotype was detected many times. The chain uses TRBV11-2 and TRBJ2-5, with a possible D match to TRBD2 (5 bases). The CDR3 has 15 residues. Germline V gene data show CDR1 as SGHAT and CDR2 as FQNNGV. V gave up 5 bases and J gave up 8 bases, with 21 bases separating them. The CDR3, as DNA: TGTGCCAGCAGCCCGGGGTTAGTGGTTGGGATTACCCAGTACTTC. This gives the protein CASSPGLVVGITQYF.

This clonotype has more than one count but fewer than ten. This chain joins TRBV19 and TRBJ2-1, with a weak D call TRBD2 (5 bases). The CDR3 is 15 amino acids. The V gene's germline CDR1 is LNHDA and CDR2 SQIVND (reference sequence). V lost 7 bases and J 1 base, leaving 14 bases between the germline ends. CDR3 coding DNA: TGTGCCAGTACCCTGGGGAGTTGGTCCTACAATGAGCAGTTCTTC. This translates into CASTLGSWSYNEQFF.

The genes are TRBV6-1 and TRBJ2-1; 8 bases agree with TRBD2. Germline V gene data show CDR1 as MNHNS and CDR2 as SASEGT. This CDR3 is built from 14 residues. The V gene end was trimmed by 5 bases and the J gene end by 9 bases; junction bases not matched to a gene: 9. The DNA of the CDR3 is TGTGCCAGCAGTCTCAGCGGGAGTTCTGGTGAGCAGTTCTTC. Residues: CASSLSGSSGEQFF.

V is TRBV7-7 and J is TRBJ2-5, with 7 bases fitting TRBD1. CDR1 SSHAT and CDR2 FNYEAQ come from the germline V gene (reference sequence). This CDR3 spans 14 amino acids. V lost 4 bases, J lost 2 bases, and 4 bases stayed unmatched. The CDR3 DNA reads as TGTGCCAGCAGCTGGCCGGGACAGCAAGAGACCCAGTACTTC. Its translation: CASSWPGQQETQYF.

The gene calls are TRBV20-1 and TRBJ1-4, with no clear D. Germline loops: CDR1 DFQATT, CDR2 SNEGSKA (reference sequence). The CDR3 contains 13 residues. V shed 3 bases and J shed 11 bases, with 16 bases lying between them. The CDR3 bases are TGCAGTGCTAGGGCTGAAACGCCGGGGAAACTGTTTTTT. This gives the protein CSARAETPGKLFF.

This clonotype was recorded at least ten times. The chain is built from TRBV5-1 and TRBJ2-2; the D is unclear. Germline lookup yields CDR1 SGHRS and CDR2 YFSETQ. The ends were cut back, 2 bases at V and 7 bases at J, with 12 bases in the middle. The CDR3 runs to 14 residues. Here the CDR3 reads CASSFGVIGGELFF. As DNA, the CDR3 is TGCGCCAGCAGCTTCGGAGTGATCGGCGGGGAGCTGTTTTTT.

V usage is TRBV19 and J usage is TRBJ2-7; 9 bases fit TRBD1. V gave up 1 base and J gave up 3 bases; unmatched junction bases: 10. The CDR3 length is 17 residues. Germline loops: CDR1 LNHDA, CDR2 SQIVND (reference sequence). CDR3 sequence (DNA): TGTGCCAGTAGTATAGGTCCACCGGGACAGGGTATCTACGAGCAGTACTTC. Protein: CASSIGPPGQGIYEQYF.

Here the CDR3 DNA reads TGTGCCAGCAGTGAATTGGCAGGGCTAAACACCGGGGAGCTGTTTTTT. This sequence encodes CASSELAGLNTGELFF. The chain employs TRBV2 and TRBJ2-2; possibly TRBD1 for D (5 bases). V shed 2 bases and J shed 2 bases, with 12 bases lying between them. This CDR3 has 16 amino acids. Germline V CDR1 and CDR2: SNHLY, FYNNEI.

This clonotype was seen repeatedly, ten times or more. The gene calls are TRBV2 and TRBJ2-6; D remains ambiguous. V was shortened by 6 bases and J by 4 bases, with 7 bases between the two germline ends. CDR1 and CDR2 from the germline V gene are SNHLY and FYNNEI. The CDR3 has 13 residues. This chain's CDR3 is CASRGEGANVLTF. CDR3 coding DNA: TGTGCCAGCAGGGGTGAGGGGGCCAACGTCCTGACTTTC.